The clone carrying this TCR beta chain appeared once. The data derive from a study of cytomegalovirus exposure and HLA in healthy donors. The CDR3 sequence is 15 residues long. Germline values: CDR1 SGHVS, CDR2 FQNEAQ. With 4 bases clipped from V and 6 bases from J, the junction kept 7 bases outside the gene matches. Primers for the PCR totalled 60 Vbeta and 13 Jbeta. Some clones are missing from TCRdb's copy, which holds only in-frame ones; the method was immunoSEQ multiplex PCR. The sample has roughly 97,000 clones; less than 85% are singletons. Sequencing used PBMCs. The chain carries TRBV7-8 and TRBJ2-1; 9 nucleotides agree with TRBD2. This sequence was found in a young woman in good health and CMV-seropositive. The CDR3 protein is CASSSGLARGNEQFF. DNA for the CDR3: TGTGCCAGCAGCTCGGGACTAGCAAGAGGCAATGAGCAGTTCTTC.